The 23 T cell receptor beta chains reported below all come from one sample, sequenced in a study of tumor and adjacent non-tumor tissue in lung cancer. A modified ARM-PCR protocol with three rounds of nested PCR amplified TCRbeta. TCRdb reprocessed the multiplex PCR reads via MiXCR and lists one record per CDR3 protein. The sample lists 60,000 to 70,000 distinct CDR3 sequences, around 76% occurring once. No cell sorting was done before RNA was extracted from the tissue. Distant lung tissue was collected more than 3 cm away from the tumor edge. The sequenced sample consisted of distant non-tumor lung tissue. These receptors were obtained from a man between 60 and 75 years old with non-small cell lung cancer.

Comments on this clonotype: In this CDR3 the conserved last residue, phenylalanine or tryptophan, is missing, so a read error is likely. The V and J genes are TRBV4-1 and TRBJ2-5; D may be TRBD1 (6 bases). The CDR3 length is 14 residues. Germline V gives CDR1 MGHRA, CDR2 YSYEKL. This CDR3 is CARSQGLEQETQYL. Written as DNA, the CDR3 is TGCGCCAGAAGCCAGGGGTTAGAGCAAGAGACCCAGTACCTC.

This clonotype was counted a few times. At one boundary the junction diverges from the germline segment, which might be a read error. The chain carries TRBV5-5 and TRBJ2-7; no clear D. The V gene's germline CDR1 is SGHKS and CDR2 YYEKEE (reference sequence). The CDR3 has 14 residues. The CDR3 sequence: CASSLMMSFYEQYF. The CDR3 nucleotides are TGTGCCAGCAGCTTGATGATGAGCTTCTACGAACAGTACTTC.

This chain joins TRBV5-5 and TRBJ2-5; D is perhaps TRBD2 (5 bases). Germline V gives CDR1 SGHKS, CDR2 YYEKEE (reference sequence). The CDR3 has 15 amino acids. Trimming shortened V by 0 bases and J by 5 bases, and 14 bases separated the two germline ends. The CDR3: CASSLAGIAEETQYF. In nucleotides, the CDR3 is TGTGCCAGCAGCTTGGCCGGGATCGCTGAGGAGACCCAGTACTTC.

V and J are TRBV5-1 and TRBJ2-3; D gene uncertain. This CDR3 is 15 amino acids long. V was shortened by 0 bases and J by 2 bases, with 10 bases between the two germline ends. Germline assignment: CDR1 SGHRS and CDR2 YFSETQ. In DNA form, the CDR3 reads TGCGCCAGCAGCTTGGGGCTTTCTAACACAGATACGCAGTATTTT. It specifies CASSLGLSNTDTQYF. Looking up the rest from reference TRBV5-1 and TRBJ2-3 gives the full variable domain: KAGVTQTPRYLIKTRGQQVTLSCSPISGHRSVSWYQQTPGQGLQFLFEYFSETQRNKGNFPGRFSGRQFSNSRSEMNVSTLELGDSALYLCASSLGLSNTDTQYFGPGTRLTVL.

This clonotype was counted at least ten times. The rearrangement links TRBV7-2 to TRBJ2-4, with 8 positions matching TRBD2. The CDR3 runs to 18 residues. The trim removed 0 bases at V and 5 bases at J, leaving 12 bases unmatched. Germline lookup yields CDR1 SGHTA and CDR2 FQGNSA. This chain's CDR3 is CASSLAPPGLGGQNIQYF. DNA of the CDR3: TGTGCCAGCAGCTTAGCGCCCCCGGGACTAGGAGGCCAAAACATTCAGTACTTC.

This chain joins TRBV10-3 and TRBJ2-1; possibly TRBD1 or TRBD2 for D (5 bases each). The CDR3 sequence is 12 residues long. Germline lookup yields CDR1 ENHRY and CDR2 SYGVKD. The CDR3 nucleotides are TGTGCTATGGACGGGGACCACAATGAGCAGTTCTTC. This sequence encodes CAMDGDHNEQFF.

The chain combines TRBV24-1 with TRBJ2-7; a weak D match, TRBD1 (5 bases). CDR1 KGHDR and CDR2 SFDVKD come from the germline V gene. Trimming pared 8 bases from V and 4 bases from J, leaving 14 bases between. The CDR3 sequence is 13 residues long. This chain's CDR3 is CATNVAQGYEQYF. As DNA, the CDR3 is TGTGCCACCAATGTGGCGCAGGGTTACGAGCAGTACTTC.

This clonotype was seen ten or more times. The V call is TRBV10-3, the J call TRBJ2-3; 12 bases match TRBD1. The V segment lost 2 bases and the J segment 5 bases; nucleotides outside the gene matches: 5. Germline CDR1 is ENHRY and CDR2 is SYGVKD. CDR3 length equals 16 residues. CDR3 amino acids: CAISEDGTGGKDTQYF. CDR3 bases: TGTGCCATCAGTGAGGACGGGACAGGGGGCAAAGATACGCAGTATTTT.

Of note for this clonotype: Without the conserved terminal phenylalanine or tryptophan, this CDR3 likely stems from a read error. The V gene is TRBV29-1, the J gene TRBJ2-5; D ambiguous. This CDR3 is 13 amino acids long. Germline V gives CDR1 SQVTM, CDR2 ANQGSEA. Trimming took off 2 bases at V and 4 bases at J, with 11 bases between the two ends. In DNA, the CDR3 is TGCAGCGTTGAAATAGGTGTACGAGAGACCCAGTACTCC. This translates into CSVEIGVRETQYS.

Worth noting for this clonotype: Given a much more abundant clone one base away, this may be a read error. The chain couples TRBV5-1 to TRBJ2-5; 14 bases align to TRBD2. The CDR3 loop spans 15 amino acids. Looked up from germline, CDR1 is SGHRS and CDR2 is YFSETQ. The CDR3 loop is CTSSRGTSGRETQYF. As DNA, the CDR3 is TGCACCAGCAGCAGAGGGACTAGCGGGAGAGAGACCCAGTACTTC. Full variable domain (rest looked up from reference TRBV5-1 and TRBJ2-5): KAGVTQTPRYLIKTRGQQVTLSCSPISGHRSVSWYQQTPGQGLQFLFEYFSETQRNKGNFPGRFSGRQFSNSRSEMNVSTLELGDSALYLCTSSRGTSGRETQYFGPGTRLLVL.

This chain uses TRBV12-3 or TRBV12-4 with TRBJ2-5, with D unclear. The CDR3 totals 10 residues. Trimming cost V 6 bases and J 3 bases, with 2 bases left between them. The CDR3 bases are TGTGCCAGCAGCGAAGAGACCCAGTACTTC. Residues: CASSEETQYF.

In its sample, this clonotype was seen a few times. At one end, the junction sequence differs from germline, possibly due to a read error. CDR3 sequence: CSVRVSSSGGNVLTF. The CDR3 DNA follows: TGCAGCGTGAGGGTTTCCAGCTCGGGGGGCAACGTCCTGACTTTC. The chain uses TRBV29-1 and TRBJ2-6; 7 bases align to TRBD2. CDR3 length: 15 residues. Germline V gene data show CDR1 as SQVTM and CDR2 as ANQGSEA.

Details on this clonotype: This may stem from a read error, because a much larger clone lies one nucleotide away. Without the conserved terminal phenylalanine or tryptophan, this CDR3 likely stems from a read error. The chain is built from TRBV30 and TRBJ2-1, with 10 bases that match TRBD2. After removal of 5 bases from V and 3 bases from J, the junction contained 7 bases not matched to a gene. The CDR3 spans 15 residues. Germline V gives CDR1 GTSNPN, CDR2 SVGIG (reference sequence). The CDR3 sequence: CAWSPGLADYNEQFL. The DNA for the CDR3 is TGTGCCTGGTCCCCCGGACTAGCGGACTACAATGAGCAGTTCTTA.

In its sample, this clonotype was seen once. The chain joins TRBV20-1 to TRBJ2-7; 7 nucleotides line up with TRBD2. The CDR3 length is 19 residues. J lost 0 bases, V lost 1 base, and 18 bases had no gene match. Germline values: CDR1 DFQATT, CDR2 SNEGSKA (reference sequence). The DNA for the CDR3 is TGCAGTGCTAGAGCCCCGACCATGCCTGGCGGGAGAGGCTCCTACGAGCAGTACTTC. Protein: CSARAPTMPGGRGSYEQYF.

The chain recombines TRBV7-8 with TRBJ1-2; 7 bases map to TRBD1. The ends lost 8 bases at V and 5 bases at J; junction bases unmatched: 14. The CDR3 spans 15 residues. The germline CDR1 and CDR2 sequences are SGHVS and FQNEAQ. CDR3 sequence (DNA): TGTGCCAGCGGGAAAGCGGACAGGCGCCGTTATGGCTACACCTTC. Translating it yields CASGKADRRRYGYTF.

The chain couples TRBV29-1 to TRBJ2-5, with D possibly matching TRBD1 (5 bases). The CDR3 contains 14 residues. V lost 1 base, J lost 4 bases, and 13 bases lay in between. The germline CDR1 and CDR2 sequences are SQVTM and ANQGSEA. CDR3 region: CSVEVRAYRETQYF. The DNA of the CDR3 is TGCAGCGTTGAAGTCAGGGCGTACCGAGAGACCCAGTACTTC.

The chain couples TRBV29-1 to TRBJ1-1; D is ambiguous. This CDR3 is 13 amino acids long. The ends were cut back, 3 bases at V and 1 base at J, with 9 bases in the middle. Germline loops: CDR1 SQVTM, CDR2 ANQGSEA. The CDR3 DNA is TGCAGCGTTGAGACTCGTGGGAACACTGAAGCTTTCTTT. This sequence encodes CSVETRGNTEAFF.

For this clonotype: At one end, the junction sequence differs from germline, possibly due to a read error. V gene TRBV29-1 combines with J gene TRBJ2-1; a weak D match, TRBD2 (6 bases). Per the germline V gene, CDR1 is SQVTM and CDR2 is ANQGSEA. The CDR3 has 15 amino acids. The chain's CDR3 is CSARPVAEKENEQFF. CDR3 sequence (DNA): TGCAGCGCACGTCCTGTAGCGGAAAAAGAGAATGAGCAATTCTTC.

About this clonotype itself: A read error may explain this, as a much larger clone is one base away. The chain recombines TRBV20-1 with TRBJ1-6; 10 bases are shared with TRBD1. The CDR3 sequence is 14 residues long. CDR1 and CDR2 from the germline V gene are DFQATT and SNEGSKA (reference sequence). CDR3 sequence (DNA): TGCTGTGCTAGCGCGGGACAGGGGTCTTCACCCCTCCACTTT. This gives the protein CCASAGQGSSPLHF.

A remark on this clonotype: Just one base apart from a much larger clone, this may be a read error. The rearrangement uses TRBV28 and TRBJ1-2; D gene ambiguous. Deletions cut 3 bases from V and 6 bases from J, with 8 bases between. Germline CDR1 is MDHEN and CDR2 is SYDVKM. The CDR3 is 12 amino acids. CDR3 nucleotide sequence: TGTGCCAGCAGTTTTGAGGGAGATGGCTACACCTTC. Amino acid sequence: CASSFEGDGYTF.

As regards this clonotype: This may be a read error: a much more frequent sequence differs by one nucleotide. The rearrangement joins TRBV20-1 to TRBJ2-6; 8 nucleotides align to TRBD1. This CDR3 contains 17 residues. CDR1 is DFQATT and CDR2 is SNEGSKA in the germline V gene (reference sequence). The CDR3 DNA reads TGCAATGCTAGAAGGTCGGCAGGGGGCATGGGGGCCAACGTCCTGACTTTC. Its protein product is CNARRSAGGMGANVLTF.

As for this clonotype: An end of the junction does not agree with germline; a read error may underlie this. The rearrangement links TRBV28 to TRBJ2-1; D not certain. The CDR3 covers 14 residues. The germline CDR1 and CDR2 sequences are MDHEN and SYDVKM. The CDR3 nucleotides are TGTGCCTCGCAGGAAACGACAAGCTACAATAAGCAGATCTTC. This codes for CASQETTSYNKQIF.

In this sample, this clonotype turned up many times. V is TRBV5-1 and J is TRBJ1-4; D unclear. The CDR3 sequence is 15 residues long. Trimming stripped 2 bases from V and 7 bases from J, with 15 bases between. The germline V gene encodes CDR1 SGHRS and CDR2 YFSETQ. Here the CDR3 reads CASSFEGITGEKLFF. CDR3 sequence (DNA): TGCGCCAGCAGCTTCGAAGGGATTACCGGTGAAAAACTGTTTTTT. Filled out from reference TRBV5-1 and TRBJ1-4, the complete variable domain reads KAGVTQTPRYLIKTRGQQVTLSCSPISGHRSVSWYQQTPGQGLQFLFEYFSETQRNKGNFPGRFSGRQFSNSRSEMNVSTLELGDSALYLCASSFEGITGEKLFFGSGTQLSVL.